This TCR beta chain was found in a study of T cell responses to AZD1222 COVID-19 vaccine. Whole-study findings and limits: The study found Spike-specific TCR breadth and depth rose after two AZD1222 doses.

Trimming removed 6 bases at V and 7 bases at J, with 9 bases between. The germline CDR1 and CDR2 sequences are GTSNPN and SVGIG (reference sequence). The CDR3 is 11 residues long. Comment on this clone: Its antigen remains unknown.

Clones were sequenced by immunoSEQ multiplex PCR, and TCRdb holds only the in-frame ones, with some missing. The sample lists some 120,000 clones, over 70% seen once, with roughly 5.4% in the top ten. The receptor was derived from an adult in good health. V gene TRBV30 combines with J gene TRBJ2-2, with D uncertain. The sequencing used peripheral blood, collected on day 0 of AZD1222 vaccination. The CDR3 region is CACKRVGELFF. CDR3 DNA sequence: TGTGCCTGTAAAAGGGTCGGGGAGCTGTTTTTT.